Listed below are T cell receptor beta chains from one sample, sequenced in a study of Ad26.COV2.S vaccination and SARS-CoV-2 variants. Method: immunoSEQ multiplex PCR; TCRdb's copy keeps in-frame clones and lacks some. The table shows 350,000 to 450,000 clones, with roughly 91% occurring only once. The specimen comprised peripheral blood, sampled in a trial of Ad26.COV2.S vaccine versus placebo. All receptors come from a person aged 18 to 59 who received the Ad26.COV2.S COVID-19 vaccine or a placebo. Each CDR3 is given with its conserved first and last residue. Fields, in order: V gene, D gene, clone size, J gene, CDR3 protein, CDR3 DNA. D genes are given only for firm matches. Some rows mark clone size as missing; the rest say once, few, many or name a class of expanded clone.

TRBV7-9	-	-	TRBJ2-3	CASSLRTGGTDTQYF	TGTGCCAGCAGCCTCCGGACCGGAGGGACAGATACGCAGTATTTT
TRBV5-1	-	-	TRBJ2-1	CASRRAGTYNEQFF	TGCGCCAGCAGAAGGGCAGGGACCTACAATGAGCAGTTCTTC
TRBV7-9	-	-	TRBJ1-1	CASSLEGKNTEAFF	TGTGCCAGCAGCTTAGAGGGCAAGAACACTGAAGCTTTCTTT
TRBV5-1	TRBD1	once	TRBJ1-1	CASSLEGADTEAFF	TGCGCCAGCAGCTTGGAGGGGGCGGACACTGAAGCTTTCTTT
TRBV4-1	TRBD1	-	TRBJ1-3	CASSTGGAGNTIYF	TGCGCCAGCAGCACAGGGGGCGCGGGAAACACCATATATTTT
TRBV13	-	-	TRBJ2-1	CASSWDPHEQFF	TGTGCCAGCAGCTGGGACCCTCATGAGCAGTTCTTC
TRBV4-3	-	-	TRBJ1-2	CASSQEGRGYTF	TGCGCCAGCAGCCAAGAAGGGCGGGGCTACACCTTC
TRBV7-9	-	-	TRBJ1-2	CASSSKDGTSYGYTF	TGTGCCAGCAGCTCCAAGGATGGGACTTCTTATGGCTACACCTTC
TRBV18	TRBD1	-	TRBJ1-4	CASSPSVTGSMGEKLFF	TGTGCCAGCTCACCTTCCGTGACAGGGTCCATGGGCGAAAAACTGTTTTTT
TRBV5-6	TRBD2	-	TRBJ2-7	CASSPGLAGGPTYEQYF	TGTGCCAGCAGCCCTGGACTAGCGGGGGGGCCTACCTACGAGCAGTACTTC
TRBV5-6	-	-	TRBJ1-1	CASSLGSGYTEAFF	TGTGCCAGCAGCTTGGGATCCGGGTACACTGAAGCTTTCTTT
TRBV6-5	TRBD1	-	TRBJ1-1	CASSLQGGLNTEAFF	TGTGCCAGTTCCCTTCAGGGGGGCTTGAACACTGAAGCTTTCTTT
TRBV3-1/TRBV3-2	TRBD2	once	TRBJ2-5	CASSPGLADQETQYF	TGTGCCAGCAGCCCGGGACTAGCGGACCAAGAGACCCAGTACTTC
TRBV18	TRBD1	-	TRBJ2-7	CASSSTGALPYEQYF	TGTGCCAGCTCATCGACAGGGGCCCTTCCCTACGAGCAGTACTTC
TRBV5-1	-	once	TRBJ2-1	CASSLEWNNEQFF	TGCGCCAGCAGCTTGGAGTGGAACAATGAGCAGTTCTTC
TRBV4-1	TRBD1	once	TRBJ1-2	CASGNDRGRNYGYTF	TGCGCCAGCGGCAACGACAGGGGACGAAACTATGGCTACACCTTC
TRBV5-1	TRBD1	-	TRBJ2-7	CASSVTGQGIIYEQYF	TGCGCCAGCAGCGTGACGGGACAGGGAATTATCTACGAGCAGTACTTC
TRBV6-1	TRBD1	few	TRBJ2-2	CASSEGTGVTGELFF	TGTGCCAGCAGTGAGGGGACAGGCGTAACCGGGGAGCTGTTTTTT
TRBV5-8	-	few	TRBJ1-1	CASSPKWLNTEAFF	TGTGCCAGCAGCCCTAAATGGCTTAACACTGAAGCTTTCTTT
TRBV7-2	-	-	TRBJ2-7	CASSLNPGPFFSSYEQYF	TGCGCCAGCAGCTTAAACCCTGGACCGTTTTTTAGCTCCTACGAGCAGTACTTC
TRBV7-8	TRBD2	-	TRBJ2-3	CASGGHSQRGGPDTQYF	TGTGCCAGCGGAGGACATTCCCAGCGGGGGGGTCCAGATACGCAGTATTTT
TRBV6-1	-	-	TRBJ1-4	CASSEGRVKNEKLFF	TGTGCCAGCAGTGAAGGACGGGTAAAAAATGAAAAACTGTTTTTT
TRBV5-1	-	-	TRBJ2-5	CASSLATGQETQYF	TGCGCCAGCAGCTTGGCGACAGGCCAAGAGACCCAGTACTTC
TRBV19	-	-	TRBJ1-6	CASSAGNSPLHF	TGTGCCAGTAGTGCAGGGAATTCACCCCTCCACTTT
TRBV6-5	-	-	TRBJ2-7	CASKGDGASLYEQYF	TGTGCCAGCAAGGGGGACGGAGCTAGTCTCTACGAGCAGTACTTC
TRBV10-3	TRBD2	-	TRBJ2-3	CAISDQAGVDTQYF	TGTGCCATCAGTGATCAAGCGGGGGTAGATACGCAGTATTTT
TRBV7-9	-	-	TRBJ1-3	CASSLDGIGEGNTIYF	TGTGCCAGCAGCTTAGATGGTATAGGGGAAGGAAACACCATATATTTT